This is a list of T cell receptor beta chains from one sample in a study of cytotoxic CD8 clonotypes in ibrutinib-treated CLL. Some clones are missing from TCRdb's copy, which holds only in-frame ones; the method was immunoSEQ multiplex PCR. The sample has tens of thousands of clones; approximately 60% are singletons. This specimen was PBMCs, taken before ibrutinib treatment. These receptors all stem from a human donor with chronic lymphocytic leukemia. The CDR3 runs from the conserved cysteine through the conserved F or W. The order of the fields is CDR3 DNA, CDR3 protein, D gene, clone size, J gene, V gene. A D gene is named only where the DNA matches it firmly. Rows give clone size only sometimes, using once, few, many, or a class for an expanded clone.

TGTGCCAGTGAGACCGGGACAGGGGGCTACGAGCAGTACTTC	CASETGTGGYEQYF	TRBD1	-	TRBJ2-7	TRBV19
TGTGCCAGCAGTACCGGGACTAGAATATACGAGCAGTACTTC	CASSTGTRIYEQYF	TRBD2	-	TRBJ2-7	TRBV6-6
TGTGCCAGTAGTATTGCTTTGGGACAGGGAACCCCCCAGCAGTACTTC	CASSIALGQGTPQQYF	TRBD1	-	TRBJ2-7	TRBV19
TGTGCCACCGAGACTAACAGGGGTAGTGATACGCAGTATTTT	CATETNRGSDTQYF	TRBD1	few	TRBJ2-3	TRBV15
TGCGCCAGCAGCTTCGTTATAACAGATAGGGGGACCCAGTACTTC	CASSFVITDRGTQYF	-	-	TRBJ2-5	TRBV5-1
TGTGCCACCTCCGGGGGGTTGTCCTACAATGAGCAGTTCTTC	CATSGGLSYNEQFF	TRBD2	-	TRBJ2-1	TRBV10-3
TGTGCCATCAGTTTGCCAGGCCCCTACAATGAGCAGTTCTTC	CAISLPGPYNEQFF	-	-	TRBJ2-1	TRBV10-3
TGTGCCAGCAGCTCCAACTCCTACGAGCAGTACTTC	CASSSNSYEQYF	-	-	TRBJ2-7	TRBV11-2
TGTGCCAGCAGTTTATCCAGGGAAGCTTTCTTT	CASSLSREAFF	-	-	TRBJ1-1	TRBV28
TGCAGCGTTGGTGGTGGTCAGGGGGGGCACGAGCAGTACTTC	CSVGGGQGGHEQYF	-	few	TRBJ2-7	TRBV29-1
TGTGCCAGCAGAATAGGGGGCAATGAGCAGTTCTTC	CASRIGGNEQFF	-	-	TRBJ2-1	TRBV6-6
TGTGCCAGCAGTTTCTGGGGAACGGGAGATCAGCCCCAGCATTTT	CASSFWGTGDQPQHF	-	few	TRBJ1-5	TRBV28
TGCGCCAGCAGCTTTGCAGGGACAGCAAGCGATGGCTACACCTTC	CASSFAGTASDGYTF	TRBD1	few	TRBJ1-2	TRBV5-1
TGTGCCAGCAGCCCTAACCCCTCCATGAACACTGAAGCTTTCTTT	CASSPNPSMNTEAFF	-	-	TRBJ1-1	TRBV5-6
TGCGCCAGCAGCCAAGGTAGACAGCGAAACTCTGGAAACACCATATATTTT	CASSQGRQRNSGNTIYF	-	-	TRBJ1-3	TRBV4-1
TGTGCCAGCAGTCCAGGACAGGGAGCTGCCGAGCAGTACTTC	CASSPGQGAAEQYF	TRBD1	-	TRBJ2-7	TRBV28
TGCGCCAGCAGCGAAGACCAAGACCCGTTAAACACTGAAGCTTTCTTT	CASSEDQDPLNTEAFF	-	few	TRBJ1-1	TRBV4-1
TGTGCCAGCAGTAAACAGGGGAGTGATGAGCAGTACTTC	CASSKQGSDEQYF	TRBD1	few	TRBJ2-7	TRBV27
TGCGCCAGCAGTGACGGGACAGTGGGAGATACGCAGTATTTT	CASSDGTVGDTQYF	TRBD1	-	TRBJ2-3	TRBV10-1
TGTGCCAGCAGTGACAGGGTGGCTAATGAAAAACTGTTTTTT	CASSDRVANEKLFF	TRBD1	few	TRBJ1-4	TRBV6-6
TGTGCCTGGAGCGGGGGGGACACAGATACGCAGTATTTT	CAWSGGDTDTQYF	TRBD2	-	TRBJ2-3	TRBV30
TGTGCCAGCAGCCCCCGTGTACTATCCAATGAGCAGTTCTTC	CASSPRVLSNEQFF	-	-	TRBJ2-1	TRBV13
TGTGCCAGCAGCCCAAGGGGGACTAGGAGAGATACGCAGTATTTT	CASSPRGTRRDTQYF	TRBD2	-	TRBJ2-3	TRBV11-3
TGTGCCAGCAGTTACGGGGACAGGGTAGCCAAAAACATTCAGTACTTC	CASSYGDRVAKNIQYF	TRBD1	-	TRBJ2-4	TRBV6-6
TGTGCCAGCTGTAGGGGGCGTAGCACCGGGGAGCTGTTTTTT	CASCRGRSTGELFF	TRBD1	-	TRBJ2-2	TRBV9
TGTGCCAGCAGCTTGTTTGGCAGGGGGGAGACTGAAGCTTTCTTT	CASSLFGRGETEAFF	TRBD1	-	TRBJ1-1	TRBV5-6
TGCGCCAGCAGCTCGGGACTAGCGGCCAATGAGCAGTTCTTC	CASSSGLAANEQFF	TRBD2	-	TRBJ2-1	TRBV5-1
TGTGCCAGCAACCAAGCGGGGGGCTTGGGGGAGCAGTACTTC	CASNQAGGLGEQYF	TRBD2	-	TRBJ2-7	TRBV14
TGTGCCAGCAGCCCCCCAAGCGGGTTCGCCCAGTACTTC	CASSPPSGFAQYF	-	-	TRBJ2-5	TRBV7-2
TGTGCCAGCAGCGTAGCGCAGGGGACTGAAAAACTGTTTTTT	CASSVAQGTEKLFF	-	few	TRBJ1-4	TRBV9
TGTGCCAGCAGTTCCTACCTAATTAAGCGGGAGGGCGGGTACGAGCAGTACTTC	CASSSYLIKREGGYEQYF	TRBD2	-	TRBJ2-7	TRBV27
TGTGCCAGCTCACCACCGACGGGAGGAAGCGAGACCCAGTACTTC	CASSPPTGGSETQYF	TRBD2	-	TRBJ2-5	TRBV18
TGTGCCAGCAGTGGGGGACTAGCGGGGGCCTACGAGCAGTACTTC	CASSGGLAGAYEQYF	TRBD2	once	TRBJ2-7	TRBV6-1
TGTGCCAGCAGCTTGGTAGCGGGGAGCTCCTACAATGAGCAGTTCTTC	CASSLVAGSSYNEQFF	TRBD2	-	TRBJ2-1	TRBV5-6
TGTGCCATCGGGGGACAACCGAACACTGAAGCTTTCTTT	CAIGGQPNTEAFF	-	few	TRBJ1-1	TRBV10-3
TGTGCCAGCAGTTGGGATAGCGGGGGGACCGAGTACTTC	CASSWDSGGTEYF	TRBD2	few	TRBJ2-7	TRBV27
TGTGCCAGTAGAAACCAGGTCGCGGACGCTGAAGCTTTCTTT	CASRNQVADAEAFF	-	-	TRBJ1-1	TRBV19
TGCGCCAGCAGCCGAACGGGGGGCAGGCTTTCGTCCGAGCAGTACTTC	CASSRTGGRLSSEQYF	-	once	TRBJ2-7	TRBV4-1
TGTGCCAGCAGTGAGGGGACTAGCGGGCAAGAGACCCAGTACTTC	CASSEGTSGQETQYF	TRBD2	-	TRBJ2-5	TRBV6-4
TGTGCCAGCACGCCAGGCAATGAGCAGTTCTTC	CASTPGNEQFF	-	few	TRBJ2-1	TRBV2
TGTGCCAGCAGCCTCAGGGGGACCTCGGGGGGCTACACCTTC	CASSLRGTSGGYTF	TRBD1	-	TRBJ1-2	TRBV28
TGTGCCAGCAGTTTGGAGGGGGCTAGGGAGCAGTACTTC	CASSLEGAREQYF	-	-	TRBJ2-7	TRBV28
TGTGCCAGCAGCTTGTCCCCGAGCTCCTACGAGCAGTACTTC	CASSLSPSSYEQYF	-	-	TRBJ2-7	TRBV7-8
TGTGCCAGCAGCACCGGCCAATTGGGGAACTATGGCTACACCTTC	CASSTGQLGNYGYTF	-	-	TRBJ1-2	TRBV7-9
TGTGCCAGCAGCCCGGGACAGGGGTATGGCTACACCTTC	CASSPGQGYGYTF	TRBD1	-	TRBJ1-2	TRBV5-5
TGTGCCAGCCAATCGGAGGGGAAGGTGAACACTGAAGCTTTCTTT	CASQSEGKVNTEAFF	-	-	TRBJ1-1	TRBV27
TGTGCCAGCAGTACCAGGGGGGTGTCGGGCGGTGAGCAGTTCTTC	CASSTRGVSGGEQFF	-	-	TRBJ2-1	TRBV2
TGTGCCAGCACCCAGCGAAGGGGGAACTCTGGGGCCAACGTCCTGACTTTC	CASTQRRGNSGANVLTF	-	-	TRBJ2-6	TRBV28
TGTGCCAGCAGCGTAGCCTCACACCAACAATTGGGTGAGCAGTTCTTC	CASSVASHQQLGEQFF	-	-	TRBJ2-1	TRBV9
TGCGCCAGCAGCTTGCGATCCGGGGGACAGGGGGCAGGTTCACCCCTCCACTTT	CASSLRSGGQGAGSPLHF	TRBD1	-	TRBJ1-6	TRBV5-1